Below, 12 T cell receptor beta chains from the same sample are listed, as sequenced in a study of cytomegalovirus exposure and HLA in healthy donors. The PCR contained 60 Vbeta and 13 Jbeta primers. Clones were sequenced by immunoSEQ multiplex PCR, and TCRdb holds only the in-frame ones, with some missing. Its clone listing holds just over 200,000 clones. Material for sequencing was PBMCs. These receptors were obtained from a girl aged 2 to 10 in good health and CMV-seropositive.

The V gene is TRBV11-3, the J gene TRBJ1-6; D gene unclear. CDR1 and CDR2 from the germline V gene are SGHNT and YENEEA. The V and J ends lost 4 bases and 14 bases respectively, with 6 bases between them. The CDR3 has 10 residues. The CDR3 DNA reads as TGTGCCAGCAGCTCCCTTGCCCTCCACTTT. Encoded protein: CASSSLALHF.

The V call is TRBV30, the J call TRBJ2-1; 12 bases agree with TRBD2. Germline V gene lookup returns CDR1 GTSNPN and CDR2 SVGIG (reference sequence). V gave up 1 base and J gave up 6 bases; unmatched junction bases: 4. The length of the CDR3 is 15 residues. The CDR3 region is CAWSGLAGGPNEQFF. CDR3 bases: TGTGCCTGGAGTGGCCTAGCGGGAGGGCCCAATGAGCAGTTCTTC.

The rearrangement links TRBV18 to TRBJ2-3; maybe TRBD1 (6 bases). The CDR3 covers 15 residues. Trimming cost V 3 bases and J 0 bases, with 10 bases left between them. Germline V gene lookup returns CDR1 KGHSH and CDR2 LQKENI. CDR3 in DNA: TGTGCCAGCTCACCGGACAGAACTAGCACAGATACGCAGTATTTT. Residues: CASSPDRTSTDTQYF.

V and J are TRBV7-7 and TRBJ2-3; a possible D gene is TRBD1 (7 bases). The V gene's germline CDR1 is SSHAT and CDR2 FNYEAQ (reference sequence). The V end lost 2 bases, the J end lost 4 bases, and 13 bases lay between the germline ends. The CDR3 runs 15 residues. CDR3: CASSLQGGFSDTQYF. DNA of the CDR3: TGTGCCAGCAGCTTACAGGGGGGATTCTCAGATACGCAGTATTTT.

The V and J genes are TRBV14 and TRBJ2-7, with 7 bases identical to TRBD2. With V trimmed by 3 bases and J by 0 bases, 8 bases remained unmatched. Germline CDR1 reads SGHDN; CDR2 reads FVKESK. The CDR3 length is 16 residues. CDR3 sequence: CASSQYPGGSSYEQYF. CDR3 coding DNA: TGTGCCAGCAGCCAGTATCCCGGCGGGAGCTCCTACGAGCAGTACTTC. The variable domain in full, with the rest retrieved from reference TRBV14 and TRBJ2-7, is EAGVTQFPSHSVIEKGQTVTLRCDPISGHDNLYWYRRVMGKEIKFLLHFVKESKQDESGMPNNRFLAERTGGTYSTLKVQPAELEDSGVYFCASSQYPGGSSYEQYFGPGTRLTVT.

The chain combines TRBV7-9 with TRBJ2-3; 8 bases line up with TRBD2. The germline V gene has CDR1 SEHNR and CDR2 FQNEAQ (reference sequence). There are 16 residues in the CDR3. Trimming took 5 bases from V and 6 from J; bases not matched to a gene: 13. The CDR3, as DNA: TGTGCCAGCAGCCGTCTAGCGGGTCAACGGTGGGATACGCAGTATTTT. It specifies CASSRLAGQRWDTQYF.

V and J are TRBV5-4 and TRBJ1-1; D is undetermined. Germline lookup yields CDR1 SGHNT and CDR2 YYREEE (reference sequence). The germline V and J ends were trimmed by 0 bases and 4 bases, with 10 bases remaining between them. The CDR3 is 14 residues long. DNA for the CDR3: TGTGCCAGCAGCTTGGCGGAGGTGATCACTGAAGCTTTCTTT. Its translation: CASSLAEVITEAFF.

This chain joins TRBV6-1 and TRBJ2-7; 11 bases agree with TRBD2. From germline, CDR1 is MNHNS and CDR2 SASEGT. Trimming at V came to 5 bases and at J to 3 bases, leaving 6 bases not matched to a gene. The CDR3 length is 15 residues. CDR3 nucleotide sequence: TGTGCCAGCAGTAAAACTAGCGGGAGAATCTACGAGCAGTACTTC. Encoded protein: CASSKTSGRIYEQYF.

The rearrangement joins TRBV28 to TRBJ2-7, with TRBD2 matching over 11 bases. V shed 8 bases, J shed 4 bases, and the junction held 1 base outside the gene matches. Germline CDR1 and CDR2: MDHEN and SYDVKM. The CDR3 spans 12 residues. The CDR3 region is CASGTSGYEQYF. The CDR3 nucleotides read TGTGCCAGCGGGACTAGCGGTTACGAGCAGTACTTC.

This sequence joins TRBV9 and TRBJ1-1; 11 nucleotides align to TRBD1. The CDR3 has 16 residues. Unmatched junction bases numbered 11, after V lost 3 bases and J lost 7 bases. Germline CDR1 SGDLS, CDR2 YYNGEE. CDR3 region: CASSASRDRGSSEAFF. In DNA form, the CDR3 reads TGTGCCAGCAGCGCCAGTCGGGACAGGGGGAGCAGTGAAGCTTTCTTT.

The chain employs TRBV30 and TRBJ2-2; 9 nucleotides line up with TRBD2. V dropped 3 bases and J dropped 0; count of bases not matched to a gene: 14. This CDR3 spans 19 amino acids. Germline V gene data show CDR1 as GTSNPN and CDR2 as SVGIG (reference sequence). In DNA form, the CDR3 reads TGTGCCTGGAGCGAGGTCTGGGGTAGCGGGGGTACGAACACCGGGGAGCTGTTTTTT. Amino acid sequence: CAWSEVWGSGGTNTGELFF.

J is TRBJ2-6 and V is TRBV6-6; D not resolved. CDR3 length equals 13 residues. CDR1 is MNHNY, CDR2 SVGAGI, per germline (reference sequence). Trimming took 4 bases from V and 2 from J, leaving 3 bases between them. CDR3 region: CASSSTGANVLTF. The CDR3 DNA is TGTGCCAGCAGTTCTACTGGGGCCAACGTCCTGACTTTC.